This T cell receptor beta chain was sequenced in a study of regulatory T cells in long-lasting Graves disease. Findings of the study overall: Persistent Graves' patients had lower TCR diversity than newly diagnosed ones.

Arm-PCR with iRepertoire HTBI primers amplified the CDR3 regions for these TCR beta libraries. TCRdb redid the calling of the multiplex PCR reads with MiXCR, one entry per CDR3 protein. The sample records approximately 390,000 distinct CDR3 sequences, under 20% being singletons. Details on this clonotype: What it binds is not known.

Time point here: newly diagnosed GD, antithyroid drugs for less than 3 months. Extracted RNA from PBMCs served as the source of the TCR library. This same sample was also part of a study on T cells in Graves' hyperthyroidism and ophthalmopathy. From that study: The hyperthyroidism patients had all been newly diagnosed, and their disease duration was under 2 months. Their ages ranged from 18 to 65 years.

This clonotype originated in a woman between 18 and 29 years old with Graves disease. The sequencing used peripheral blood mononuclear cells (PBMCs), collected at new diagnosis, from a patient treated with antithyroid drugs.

This chain's CDR3 is CASSLERGPYGYTF. CDR3 nucleotide sequence: TGTGCCAGCAGCTTAGAGCGGGGACCCTATGGCTACACCTTC. The chain has TRBV7-8 and TRBJ1-2; TRBD1 might be the D (5 bases). This CDR3 region has 14 residues. Trimming removed 1 base at V and 4 bases at J, with 10 bases between. CDR1 and CDR2 (germline): SGHVS, FQNEAQ.